The 31 T cell receptor beta chains below were found in one sample sequenced in a study of cytotoxic CD8 clonotypes in ibrutinib-treated CLL (dated by TCRdb to 2020 to 2023). Libraries were built with the immunoSEQ multiplex PCR assay. TCRdb mirrors the immuneACCESS table, restricted to in-frame sequences. Some clones are absent from its copies; in checked studies, under half trace to an unresolved V gene, and the reason for the others is unknown. The sample yields 250,000 to 350,000 clones; more than 70% were counted once. Jointly, the top ten make up around 6% of the sample. Reading the label with the study, this specimen's time point is: progressive disease on ibrutinib. The sample consisted of PBMCs, taken at disease progression, from a patient treated with ibrutinib. The origin of the receptors is a human donor with chronic lymphocytic leukemia.

V is TRBV28 and J is TRBJ1-4, with unresolved D. Per the germline V gene, CDR1 is MDHEN and CDR2 is SYDVKM. V was clipped by 8 bases and J by 6 bases, with 10 bases between them. The CDR3 is made up of 12 amino acids. The CDR3 is CASSAMDEKLFF. In nucleotides, the CDR3 is TGTGCCAGCTCAGCCATGGATGAAAAACTGTTTTTT.

The rearrangement joins TRBV5-6 to TRBJ1-2; tentative D call: TRBD1 (6 bases). The germline CDR1 and CDR2 sequences are SGHDT and YYEEEE. The CDR3 extends over 13 amino acids. Trimming stripped 1 base from V and 6 bases from J, with 10 bases between. CDR3 nucleotide sequence: TGTGCCAGCAGCTTGTCCAGGGGACATGGCTACACCTTC. Its translation: CASSLSRGHGYTF.

J is TRBJ1-2 and V is TRBV28; D not resolved. In germline, CDR1 is MDHEN, CDR2 SYDVKM. Trimming left V 2 bases short and J 8 bases short, with 9 bases between. This CDR3 is 12 amino acids long. In nucleotides, the CDR3 is TGTGCCAGCAGTTTAGAGCAGAGGGGCTACACCTTC. Residues: CASSLEQRGYTF.

This rearrangement joins TRBV9 to TRBJ1-1; 9 nucleotides line up with TRBD1. CDR3 length equals 16 residues. V was clipped by 4 bases and J by 0 bases; unmatched bases: 7. CDR1 SGDLS and CDR2 YYNGEE come from the germline V gene. This chain's CDR3 is CASSRQGGTMNTEAFF. The CDR3 DNA reads as TGTGCCAGCAGCCGACAGGGGGGAACTATGAACACTGAAGCTTTCTTT.

This sequence joins TRBV28 and TRBJ1-5; D is perhaps TRBD1 (5 bases). CDR3 length: 15 residues. Between the trimmed V and J ends, which lost 5 bases and 1 base, there was a span of 12 bases. Germline lookup yields CDR1 MDHEN and CDR2 SYDVKM. The chain's CDR3 is CASSPGRGSNQPQHF. As DNA, the CDR3 is TGTGCCAGCAGTCCAGGGAGAGGAAGCAATCAGCCCCAGCATTTT.

The chain uses TRBV28 and TRBJ2-7; D gene unclear. Germline CDR1 is MDHEN and CDR2 is SYDVKM. With 7 bases removed from V and 9 bases from J, the gap between germline ends came to 13 bases. This CDR3 has 11 residues. The CDR3 here is CASTLRPGQYF. The CDR3, as DNA: TGTGCCAGCACGCTTAGGCCAGGGCAGTACTTC.

The chain is built from TRBV7-9 and TRBJ2-7, with D tentatively TRBD1 or TRBD2 (5 bases each). The CDR3 is 13 amino acids. Germline V lookup: CDR1 SEHNR, CDR2 FQNEAQ (reference sequence). Trimming pared 1 base from V and 6 bases from J, leaving 10 bases between. CDR3 DNA sequence: TGTGCCAGCAGCTTAGGGGGGACGGGCGAGCAGTACTTC. Translating gives CASSLGGTGEQYF.

The chain carries TRBV9 and TRBJ1-2, with D unresolved. V lost 0 bases to trimming and J lost 0 bases, with 6 bases between them. The CDR3 spans 14 residues. Germline V lookup: CDR1 SGDLS, CDR2 YYNGEE. The chain's CDR3 is CASSVGGANYGYTF. DNA for the CDR3: TGTGCCAGCAGCGTAGGAGGAGCTAACTATGGCTACACCTTC.

CDR3 region: CASSRSNSPLHF. CDR3 coding DNA: TGTGCCAGCAGTCGGTCTAATTCACCCCTCCACTTT. The genes are TRBV2 and TRBJ1-6; D is uncertain. V was shortened by 5 bases and J by 6 bases, with 5 bases between the two germline ends. In germline, CDR1 is SNHLY, CDR2 FYNNEI. The CDR3 is 12 amino acids.

The chain has TRBV5-1 and TRBJ2-5, with D perhaps given as TRBD1 or TRBD2 (5 bases each). V was trimmed by 0 bases and J by 2 bases, leaving 11 bases between them. The CDR3 is 15 amino acids. The germline gives CDR1 SGHRS, CDR2 YFSETQ. The CDR3, as DNA: TGCGCCAGCAGCTTGGCGTCGGGGCTTCAAGAGACCCAGTACTTC. Its protein is CASSLASGLQETQYF.

The V gene is TRBV27, the J gene TRBJ1-1; TRBD1 aligns across 7 bases. The CDR3 extends over 13 amino acids. Germline V lookup: CDR1 MNHEY, CDR2 SMNVEV (reference sequence). J lost 8 bases, V lost 0 bases, and 3 bases had no gene match. CDR3 amino acids: CASSLSRGREAFF. CDR3 coding DNA: TGTGCCAGCAGTTTATCAAGGGGGCGAGAAGCTTTCTTT.

The rearrangement uses TRBV11-3 and TRBJ2-7; D gene unclear. Germline assignment: CDR1 SGHNT and CDR2 YENEEA. CDR3 length: 15 amino acids. V was cut by 3 bases and J by 3 bases, with 15 bases left in between. The CDR3 nucleotides are TGTGCCAGCAGCTTCCTTCATGACCCAATCTACGAGCAGTACTTC. Its protein is CASSFLHDPIYEQYF.

V usage is TRBV20-1 and J usage is TRBJ2-5; the D is unclear. CDR1 and CDR2 from the germline V gene are DFQATT and SNEGSKA (reference sequence). V gave up 2 bases and J gave up 7 bases, with 8 bases separating them. The CDR3 has 11 amino acids. The CDR3 sequence is CSARTPGTQYF. As DNA, the CDR3 is TGCAGTGCTAGAACGCCTGGGACCCAGTACTTC.

V usage is TRBV18 and J usage is TRBJ1-2; TRBD1 matches at 9 bases. CDR3 length: 16 amino acids. The V gene's germline CDR1 is KGHSH and CDR2 LQKENI. Trimming cost V 3 bases and J 0 bases; bases outside gene matches: 5. The CDR3 spells CASSPRQGGANYGYTF. For the CDR3, the DNA is TGTGCCAGCTCACCCCGACAGGGGGGAGCTAACTATGGCTACACCTTC.

The chain is built from TRBV7-3 and TRBJ2-3, with D perhaps TRBD1 (6 bases). The CDR3 runs to 14 residues. Trimming took 4 bases from V and 3 from J, leaving 11 bases between them. CDR1 is SGHTA and CDR2 is FQGTGA in the germline V gene. DNA of the CDR3: TGTGCCAGCAGCTCCTGGGGGCGTACAGATACGCAGTATTTT. It encodes CASSSWGRTDTQYF.

V is TRBV19 and J is TRBJ2-7; 8 bases are a match to TRBD1. The J segment lost 0 bases and the V segment lost 9 bases, leaving 4 bases of the junction unmatched. Germline-derived CDR1 and CDR2 are LNHDA and SQIVND (reference sequence). The CDR3 consists of 13 residues. The CDR3 DNA reads TGTGCCAGCTCGGGACAGGCCTCCTACGAGCAGTACTTC. This codes for CASSGQASYEQYF. Drawing the rest from reference TRBV19 and TRBJ2-7, the complete variable domain is DGGITQSPKYLFRKEGQNVTLSCEQNLNHDAMYWYRQDPGQGLRLIYYSQIVNDFQKGDIAEGYSVSREKKESFPLTVTSAQKNPTAFYLCASSGQASYEQYFGPGTRLTVT.

V gene TRBV11-2 combines with J gene TRBJ2-2; D possibly corresponds to TRBD2 (5 bases). Per germline, CDR1 SGHAT and CDR2 FQNNGV. This CDR3 comprises 15 residues. V dropped 1 base and J dropped 6 bases, with 12 bases sitting between them. This CDR3 reads CASSLVTRKAGELFF. As DNA, the CDR3 is TGTGCCAGCAGCTTAGTAACTAGAAAGGCCGGGGAGCTGTTTTTT. The complete variable domain, with remaining parts taken from reference TRBV11-2 and TRBJ2-2, reads EAGVAQSPRYKIIEKRQSVAFWCNPISGHATLYWYQQILGQGPKLLIQFQNNGVVDDSQLPKDRFSAERLKGVDSTLKIQPAKLEDSAVYLCASSLVTRKAGELFFGEGSRLTVL.

The chain links TRBV4-3 to TRBJ2-7, with 8 bases matching TRBD2. V trimming: 0 bases; J trimming: 2 bases; junction bases outside the gene matches: 12. From germline, CDR1 is LGHNA and CDR2 YSLEER. The CDR3 has 18 amino acids. This CDR3 reads CASSQDGQRERWAYEQYF. Written as DNA, the CDR3 is TGCGCCAGCAGCCAAGATGGCCAGCGGGAGAGGTGGGCCTACGAGCAGTACTTC.

The chain has TRBV5-1 and TRBJ1-2, with no clear D. Germline V gene lookup returns CDR1 SGHRS and CDR2 YFSETQ. The CDR3 covers 12 residues. V was shortened by 0 bases and J by 8 bases, with 8 bases between the two germline ends. The CDR3 loop is CASSLDGKGYTF. The CDR3 DNA reads as TGCGCCAGCAGCTTGGACGGAAAAGGCTACACCTTC.

This clone was counted only a few times. V is TRBV2 and J is TRBJ2-7; D might be TRBD1 (5 bases). The germline gives CDR1 SNHLY, CDR2 FYNNEI. This CDR3 contains 14 residues. V was pared by 6 bases and J by 0 bases, with 12 bases between. CDR3 nucleotides: TGTGCCAGCAGATGGACAAGAAGCTCCTACGAGCAGTACTTC. Its translation is CASRWTRSSYEQYF.

This clone was seen a few times. V gene TRBV28 combines with J gene TRBJ2-3, with D tentatively TRBD1 or TRBD2 (5 bases each). Looked up from germline, CDR1 is MDHEN and CDR2 is SYDVKM. V gave up 4 bases and J gave up 8 bases, with 10 bases separating them. This CDR3 is built from 12 residues. The CDR3 region has the DNA TGTGCCAGCAGTTGGGACCGAGGTACGCAGTATTTT. Residues: CASSWDRGTQYF.

This chain uses TRBV9 with TRBJ1-6; perhaps TRBD1 as D (5 bases). The CDR3 consists of 12 residues. Trimming shortened V by 1 base and J by 13 bases, and 9 bases separated the two germline ends. CDR1 and CDR2 from the germline V gene are SGDLS and YYNGEE. CDR3 sequence reads: CASSVPGFPLHF. For the CDR3, the DNA is TGTGCCAGCAGCGTACCAGGGTTTCCCCTCCACTTT.

The chain joins TRBV6-6 to TRBJ2-5; TRBD2 matches 8 bases. Germline CDR1 is MNHNY and CDR2 is SVGAGI (reference sequence). The J segment lost 6 bases and the V segment lost 7 bases, leaving 7 bases of the junction unmatched. CDR3 length: 13 residues. CDR3: CASNSAGAKTQYF. The DNA for the CDR3 is TGTGCCAGCAATTCAGCGGGAGCAAAGACCCAGTACTTC.

The chain is built from TRBV5-1 and TRBJ2-7; D ambiguous. Germline CDR1 and CDR2: SGHRS and YFSETQ. There are 14 residues in the CDR3. V was cut by 4 bases and J by 2 bases, with 13 bases left in between. The CDR3 DNA is TGCGCCAGCAGCCCCGGATATGGGGCCTACGAGCAGTACTTC. The encoded protein is CASSPGYGAYEQYF.

This chain links TRBV5-5 with TRBJ2-1, with a possible D match to TRBD2 (6 bases). Germline loops: CDR1 SGHKS, CDR2 YYEKEE (reference sequence). This CDR3 comprises 14 residues. Trimming removed 3 bases from V and 5 bases from J, with 12 bases in between. DNA of the CDR3: TGTGCCAGCAGCTGGTGGGAGGCTAACAATGAGCAGTTCTTC. This codes for CASSWWEANNEQFF.

This CDR3 is CASSHPRGAGWELRQRNTIYF. The CDR3 DNA sequence: TGCGCCAGCAGCCATCCCCGGGGGGCAGGGTGGGAGTTGAGACAAAGAAACACCATATATTTT. The V call is TRBV4-1, the J call TRBJ1-3, with D possibly matching TRBD1 (6 bases). The CDR3 is made up of 21 amino acids. V was trimmed by 3 bases and J by 5 bases, leaving 32 bases between them. Germline CDR1 MGHRA, CDR2 YSYEKL.

The chain combines TRBV4-1 with TRBJ2-1; TRBD1 might be the D (6 bases). The CDR3 has 17 residues. V lost 4 bases and J 2 bases, leaving 18 bases between the germline ends. Germline V gene lookup returns CDR1 MGHRA and CDR2 YSYEKL. The CDR3 DNA reads TGCGCCAGCAGCCCGGAATTTAGTTGGGGGCCCTACAATGAGCAGTTCTTC. This sequence encodes CASSPEFSWGPYNEQFF.

The chain links TRBV28 to TRBJ2-7; 7 bases match TRBD1. The germline V gene encodes CDR1 MDHEN and CDR2 SYDVKM. This CDR3 is built from 14 residues. V lost 5 bases to trimming and J lost 4 bases; unmatched junction nucleotides: 8. CDR3 coding DNA: TGTGCCAGCAGTCCATGGGACAGATCTTACGAGCAGTACTTC. This translates into CASSPWDRSYEQYF.

The rearrangement joins TRBV11-3 to TRBJ2-1; D is undetermined. CDR3 length: 11 amino acids. The V gene's germline CDR1 is SGHNT and CDR2 YENEEA. The V gene lost 5 bases and the J gene lost 8 bases, with 7 bases spanning the gap. DNA for the CDR3: TGTGCCAGCAGCCCCCAGGATGAGCAGTTCTTC. It specifies CASSPQDEQFF.

This rearrangement joins TRBV2 to TRBJ2-3, with D maybe TRBD2 (7 bases). V lost 6 bases, J lost 4 bases, and 14 bases lay in between. The CDR3 runs to 14 residues. The V gene's germline CDR1 is SNHLY and CDR2 FYNNEI. The CDR3 protein is CASRKGRGADTQYF. CDR3 bases: TGTGCCAGCAGGAAGGGGAGGGGGGCAGATACGCAGTATTTT.

This clone was found once. CDR3 sequence (DNA): TGTGCCAGCAGTTCTCTTGGCGGGAGTGATCGCAATGAGCAGTTCTTC. Its translation is CASSSLGGSDRNEQFF. The genes are TRBV28 and TRBJ2-1, with TRBD2 identical over 7 bases. CDR3 size: 16 residues. Per the germline V gene, CDR1 is MDHEN and CDR2 is SYDVKM. Losses at the gene ends were 4 bases for V and 6 bases for J; bases not matched to a gene: 12.